This passage covers 23 T cell receptor beta chains from one sample sequenced in a study of cytomegalovirus exposure and HLA in healthy donors. The PCR used 60 Vbeta and 13 Jbeta primers. Measured with immunoSEQ multiplex PCR; TCRdb has only the in-frame clones, and not every one. The repertoire includes under 150,000 clones, roughly 85% of them detected once, and over 6.5% sits in the top ten. Sequenced: PBMCs. The receptors were sampled from a woman between 25 and 40 years old in good health and CMV-seropositive.

The CDR3 spells CASSSSYFYRDEAFF. CDR3 nucleotide sequence: TGTGCCAGCAGCTCGTCCTACTTTTACAGGGATGAAGCTTTCTTT. J is TRBJ1-1 and V is TRBV5-6; tentatively, D is TRBD1 (6 bases). The CDR3 is 15 amino acids. The germline V gene has CDR1 SGHDT and CDR2 YYEEEE. The germline V and J ends were trimmed by 3 bases and 7 bases, with 19 bases remaining between them.

This clone was seen only once. This chain links TRBV27 with TRBJ2-4, with 7 bases lining up with TRBD1. The CDR3 extends over 14 amino acids. Trimming at V came to 6 bases and at J to 8 bases, leaving 10 bases not matched to a gene. The germline gives CDR1 MNHEY, CDR2 SMNVEV (reference sequence). In DNA, the CDR3 is TGTGCCAGCAGCCGGGACAGCCAGGGAGACATTCAGTACTTC. This encodes CASSRDSQGDIQYF.

DNA of the CDR3: TGTGCCTTCACGGGGGGCTACGAGCAGTACTTC. The encoded protein is CAFTGGYEQYF. This chain joins TRBV30 and TRBJ2-7; 7 bases line up with TRBD2. CDR3 length: 11 amino acids. The trim removed 7 bases at V and 3 bases at J, leaving 3 bases unmatched. Germline V gene data show CDR1 as GTSNPN and CDR2 as SVGIG (reference sequence).

This clone was detected only a few times. The chain joins TRBV6-4 to TRBJ2-1; perhaps TRBD1 as D (6 bases). V lost 9 bases to trimming and J lost 8 bases, with 20 bases between them. There are 14 residues in the CDR3. Germline-derived CDR1 and CDR2 are MRHNA and SNTAGT. CDR3 DNA sequence: TGTGCCAGTTCCGCGCTTACAGGGAGCGATGAGCAGTTCTTC. Translation: CASSALTGSDEQFF.

The rearrangement links TRBV28 to TRBJ2-7; 9 bases agree with TRBD2. Per the germline V gene, CDR1 is MDHEN and CDR2 is SYDVKM. V lost 4 bases, J lost 0 bases, and 4 bases stayed unmatched. This CDR3 spans 15 amino acids. The CDR3 nucleotides read TGTGCCAGCAGTTACCCGGGACTAGCCTCCTACGAGCAGTACTTC. The encoded protein is CASSYPGLASYEQYF.

This chain uses TRBV2 with TRBJ1-4; D unresolved. Trimming shortened V by 2 bases and J by 7 bases, and 20 bases separated the two germline ends. Germline values: CDR1 SNHLY, CDR2 FYNNEI. The CDR3 consists of 17 residues. CDR3 protein: CASSEPRTALSGEKLFF. The CDR3 bases are TGTGCCAGCAGTGAACCCAGGACTGCCTTGAGTGGTGAAAAACTGTTTTTT.

The chain has TRBV12-5 and TRBJ2-3, with 8 bases lining up with TRBD2. The V segment lost 2 bases and the J segment 5 bases; nucleotides outside the gene matches: 12. The CDR3 extends over 17 amino acids. Germline CDR1 and CDR2: LGHNT and FRNRAP. CDR3 in amino acids: CASGLPLGRGGKDTQYF. CDR3 nucleotides: TGTGCTAGTGGTTTGCCCCTCGGGAGGGGGGGCAAAGATACGCAGTATTTT.

In its sample, this clone was seen a few times. The chain combines TRBV19 with TRBJ1-1, with 11 positions matching TRBD1. The CDR3 contains 15 residues. Germline assignment: CDR1 LNHDA and CDR2 SQIVND (reference sequence). V shed 5 bases and J 5 bases; nucleotides not matched to a gene: 7. The CDR3, as DNA: TGTGCCAGTAGTTGGACAGGGGGCCTGGGGACTGAAGCTTTCTTT. This encodes CASSWTGGLGTEAFF.

The chain is built from TRBV6-1 and TRBJ1-5; possibly TRBD1 for D (6 bases). The V gene's germline CDR1 is MNHNS and CDR2 SASEGT. The V end was cut by 4 bases, the J end by 2 bases, with 15 bases between. The CDR3 has 16 residues. CDR3 residues: CASSGDQGRGNQPQHF. Here the CDR3 DNA reads TGTGCCAGCAGTGGGGACCAGGGGCGTGGCAATCAGCCCCAGCATTTT.

This rearrangement joins TRBV18 to TRBJ1-3; D unresolved. The CDR3 is 16 amino acids. Trimming removed 0 bases from V and 2 bases from J, with 11 bases in between. CDR1 is KGHSH and CDR2 is LQKENI in the germline V gene. The CDR3 here is CASSPPRAATGNTIYF. For the CDR3, the DNA is TGTGCCAGCTCACCACCGAGGGCAGCAACTGGAAACACCATATATTTT.

The chain employs TRBV5-8 and TRBJ1-2; D not resolved. The CDR3 has 11 residues. Germline-derived CDR1 and CDR2 are SGHTS and YDEGEE. V gave up 2 bases and J gave up 5 bases, with 4 bases separating them. The CDR3 bases are TGTGCCAGCAGCTTTATTTATGGCTACACCTTC. This translates into CASSFIYGYTF.

This chain joins TRBV6-1 and TRBJ1-4; D perhaps matches TRBD1 (6 bases). Deletions cut 6 bases from V and 7 bases from J, with 18 bases between. Germline-derived CDR1 and CDR2 are MNHNS and SASEGT. This CDR3 contains 15 residues. The CDR3 coding sequence is TGTGCCAGCAGCGCTCCAACAGGGAGAGGTGAAAAACTGTTTTTT. It translates to CASSAPTGRGEKLFF.

This sequence joins TRBV5-1 and TRBJ2-3, with TRBD2 matching 9 bases. Germline lookup yields CDR1 SGHRS and CDR2 YFSETQ. The ends lost 7 bases at V and 2 bases at J; junction bases unmatched: 5. The CDR3 contains 14 residues. The CDR3 spells CASGIAGDTDTQYF. In nucleotides, the CDR3 is TGCGCCAGCGGGATAGCGGGAGACACAGATACGCAGTATTTT.

The gene calls are TRBV7-9 and TRBJ1-1; D ambiguous. Trimming stripped 7 bases from V and 3 bases from J, with 15 bases between. Germline CDR1 and CDR2: SEHNR and FQNEAQ (reference sequence). The CDR3 runs 14 residues. The CDR3 protein is CASNPGGFDTEAFF. CDR3 nucleotide sequence: TGTGCCAGCAACCCCGGAGGATTCGACACTGAAGCTTTCTTT.

The chain has TRBV9 and TRBJ2-1; TRBD1 agrees at 9 bases. V dropped 3 bases and J dropped 1; count of bases not matched to a gene: 5. Germline CDR1 and CDR2: SGDLS and YYNGEE. This CDR3 is 16 amino acids long. CDR3 amino acids: CASSAGQGPSYNEQFF. The CDR3 DNA is TGTGCCAGCAGCGCGGGACAGGGTCCTTCCTACAATGAGCAGTTCTTC. The full variable domain, completed using reference TRBV9 and TRBJ2-1, is DSGVTQTPKHLITATGQRVTLRCSPRSGDLSVYWYQQSLDQGLQFLIQYYNGEERAKGNILERFSAQQFPDLHSELNLSSLELGDSALYFCASSAGQGPSYNEQFFGPGTRLTVL.

CDR3 loop: CASKETGDIYGYTF. CDR3 nucleotide sequence: TGTGCCAGTAAGGAGACAGGGGATATCTATGGCTACACCTTC. This chain uses TRBV19 with TRBJ1-2; 8 bases are a match to TRBD1. With V trimmed by 7 bases and J by 4 bases, 8 bases remained unmatched. Germline-derived CDR1 and CDR2 are LNHDA and SQIVND (reference sequence). CDR3 length equals 14 residues.

The chain uses TRBV6-5 and TRBJ2-7; TRBD2 might be the D (5 bases). V was trimmed by 0 bases and J by 1 base, leaving 7 bases between them. CDR1 MNHEY and CDR2 SVGAGI come from the germline V gene. The CDR3 totals 14 residues. The CDR3 here is CASSYSGESYEQYF. CDR3 bases: TGTGCCAGCAGTTACTCCGGGGAATCCTACGAGCAGTACTTC.

This chain connects TRBV5-5 to TRBJ2-7; 10 positions agree with TRBD1. Trimming cost V 0 bases and J 2 bases; bases outside gene matches: 2. CDR3 size: 15 residues. Germline V gene sequence: CDR1 SGHKS, CDR2 YYEKEE (reference sequence). In nucleotides, the CDR3 is TGTGCCAGCAGCTTGGCCGGGACAGGGGCCTACGAGCAGTACTTC. Its translation: CASSLAGTGAYEQYF.

The chain recombines TRBV2 with TRBJ1-2; TRBD1 is a possible D gene (6 bases). Trimming took 10 bases from V and 6 from J, leaving 21 bases between them. The germline gives CDR1 SNHLY, CDR2 FYNNEI. The CDR3 contains 14 residues. CDR3 nucleotide sequence: TGTGCCACCCTTTCCCGGACAGCTTTACATGGCTACACCTTC. Its protein product is CATLSRTALHGYTF.

The V and J genes are TRBV18 and TRBJ2-1, with TRBD2 matching 8 bases. Germline V lookup: CDR1 KGHSH, CDR2 LQKENI. V gave up 4 bases and J gave up 2 bases; unmatched junction bases: 4. The CDR3 is made up of 15 amino acids. The CDR3 reads CASSQSGGPYNEQFF. CDR3 nucleotide sequence: TGTGCCAGCTCACAAAGCGGGGGACCCTACAATGAGCAGTTCTTC.

The chain recombines TRBV30 with TRBJ1-1; 7 nucleotides align to TRBD1. The ends lost 5 bases at V and 6 bases at J; junction bases unmatched: 15. The V gene's germline CDR1 is GTSNPN and CDR2 SVGIG (reference sequence). CDR3 length equals 15 residues. As DNA, the CDR3 is TGTGCCTGGCAAAGGTGGAGGGGGCAGAGGCCTGAAGCTTTCTTT. Translation: CAWQRWRGQRPEAFF.

This clone was counted a single time. This sequence joins TRBV5-1 and TRBJ2-1, with D perhaps matching TRBD2 (6 bases). Germline V gene sequence: CDR1 SGHRS, CDR2 YFSETQ. The CDR3 sequence is 17 residues long. V shed 4 bases and J shed 1 base, with 18 bases lying between them. CDR3 in DNA: TGCGCCAGCAGCATCCCCCCGGGACTCCAATCCTACAATGAGCAGTTCTTC. This translates into CASSIPPGLQSYNEQFF.

The V gene is TRBV28, the J gene TRBJ2-7; the match to TRBD1 covers 8 bases. Per germline, CDR1 MDHEN and CDR2 SYDVKM. The trim removed 5 bases at V and 4 bases at J, leaving 10 bases unmatched. The CDR3 covers 15 residues. CDR3 amino acids: CASSLPTGVQYEQYF. Written as DNA, the CDR3 is TGTGCCAGCAGTCTCCCGACAGGGGTTCAATACGAGCAGTACTTC.